This T cell receptor (beta chain) comes out of a study of blood T cell repertoires in COVID-19. TCRdb's table, derived via immunoSEQ multiplex PCR, lists solely in-frame clones and lacks some. The profile covers 200,000 to 250,000 clones, with approximately 87% appearing a single time and approximately 2.6% taken by the ten largest. This CDR3 region has 16 residues. The V gene end was trimmed by 1 base and the J gene end by 10 bases; junction bases not matched to a gene: 10. The germline gives CDR1 SGHTA, CDR2 FQGNSA. This receptor was identified in a woman aged 70 to 79 with active or convalescent COVID-19. The chain uses TRBV7-2 and TRBJ1-6, with TRBD1 matching 7 bases. Source material: peripheral blood. The CDR3 here is CASSLGSGGPRSPLHF. Written as DNA, the CDR3 is TGTGCCAGCAGCTTAGGTTCAGGGGGTCCGCGGTCACCCCTCCACTTT.